The 25 T cell receptor beta chains below all came from one sample that was sequenced in a study of cytomegalovirus exposure and HLA in healthy donors. PCR amplification relied on 60 Vbeta primers (plus 13 Jbeta primers). Some clones are missing from TCRdb's copy, which holds only in-frame ones; the method was immunoSEQ multiplex PCR. Of fewer than 200,000 clones listed, around 83% are singletons. The specimen was PBMCs. These receptors all come from a girl aged 2 to 9 in good health and CMV-seropositive.

V usage is TRBV7-3 and J usage is TRBJ2-2, with D perhaps TRBD1 (6 bases). CDR3 length equals 12 residues. Germline loops: CDR1 SGHTA, CDR2 FQGTGA. The CDR3 region has the DNA TGTGCGAAGGGGGAGTCCACCGGGGAGCTGTTTTTT. Translated: CAKGESTGELFF.

The rearrangement uses TRBV27 and TRBJ1-5, with unresolved D. This CDR3 contains 15 residues. Trimming cost V 3 bases and J 3 bases, with 12 bases left between them. CDR1 is MNHEY, CDR2 SMNVEV, per germline (reference sequence). CDR3 in DNA: TGTGCCAGCAGTTTGATTCGGAGCTACAATCAGCCCCAGCATTTT. This encodes CASSLIRSYNQPQHF.

This rearrangement joins TRBV10-3 to TRBJ1-6; the match to TRBD1 covers 8 bases. CDR1 and CDR2 from the germline V gene are ENHRY and SYGVKD. The J segment lost 10 bases and the V segment lost 3 bases, leaving 5 bases of the junction unmatched. The CDR3 has 14 residues. The CDR3 loop is CAISDAGGGSPLHF. The CDR3 DNA sequence: TGTGCCATCAGTGACGCAGGGGGCGGCTCACCCCTCCACTTT.

As for this clone: Germline is not matched at one junction end, which may reflect a read error. The chain uses TRBV20-1 and TRBJ2-7; TRBD1 might be the D (8 bases). Germline V gene data show CDR1 as DFQATT and CDR2 as SNEGSKA (reference sequence). The CDR3 contains 11 residues. This chain's CDR3 is CSGGGTGEQHF. In nucleotides, the CDR3 is TGCAGCGGGGGAGGGACAGGCGAGCAGCACTTC.

V and J are TRBV30 and TRBJ1-2; tentative D call: TRBD1 (6 bases). The CDR3 has 14 amino acids. Germline CDR1 is GTSNPN and CDR2 is SVGIG (reference sequence). Trimming left V 5 bases short and J 1 base short, with 14 bases between. Here the CDR3 reads CAWDGQTFNYGYTF. CDR3 in DNA: TGTGCCTGGGATGGACAGACTTTTAACTATGGCTACACCTTC.

This sequence joins TRBV30 and TRBJ1-4, with a possible D match to TRBD1 (6 bases). The germline gives CDR1 GTSNPN, CDR2 SVGIG (reference sequence). V was clipped by 2 bases and J by 0 bases, with 19 bases between them. This CDR3 has 18 residues. The CDR3 sequence: CAWSTGHPDPATNEKLFF. CDR3 nucleotides: TGTGCCTGGAGTACGGGACACCCAGACCCCGCAACTAATGAAAAACTGTTTTTT.

V usage is TRBV9 and J usage is TRBJ2-3, with D possibly TRBD1 on 5 matching bases. Germline-derived CDR1 and CDR2 are SGDLS and YYNGEE. This CDR3 has 15 residues. Trimming pared 2 bases from V and 1 base from J, leaving 11 bases between. The CDR3 region has the DNA TGTGCCAGCAGCGTCCAGGGCAGGGGCACAGATACGCAGTATTTT. Translation: CASSVQGRGTDTQYF.

The V and J genes are TRBV5-1 and TRBJ2-5, with D perhaps TRBD2 (7 bases). The V and J ends lost 6 bases and 2 bases respectively, with 23 bases between them. Germline CDR1 is SGHRS and CDR2 is YFSETQ. The CDR3 spans 17 residues. CDR3 bases: TGCGCCAGCAAACCTGGGAGGGGGGTGATCCTACAAGAGACCCAGTACTTC. Protein: CASKPGRGVILQETQYF.

V is TRBV7-8 and J is TRBJ2-5, with TRBD2 matching 9 bases. The CDR3 spans 17 residues. Germline V lookup: CDR1 SGHVS, CDR2 FQNEAQ. V trimming: 2 bases; J trimming: 4 bases; junction bases outside the gene matches: 11. The CDR3 is CASSLLSIAGVGETQYF. Here the CDR3 DNA reads TGTGCCAGCAGCTTACTGTCTATAGCGGGAGTAGGAGAGACCCAGTACTTC. Together with reference TRBV7-8 and TRBJ2-5, the CDR3 gives the full variable domain: GAGVSQSPRYKVAKRGQDVALRCDPISGHVSLFWYQQALGQGPEFLTYFQNEAQLDKSGLPSDRFFAERPEGSVSTLKIQRTQQEDSAVYLCASSLLSIAGVGETQYFGPGTRLLVL.

J is TRBJ2-7 and V is TRBV6-5, with 8 bases matching TRBD1. The V gene end was trimmed by 5 bases and the J gene end by 0 bases; junction bases not matched to a gene: 6. Germline V CDR1 and CDR2: MNHEY, SVGAGI. This CDR3 region has 15 residues. The CDR3 DNA reads as TGTGCCAGCAGTCCCCGACAGGGGAACTCCTACGAGCAGTACTTC. As protein: CASSPRQGNSYEQYF.

V gene TRBV6-4 combines with J gene TRBJ1-1; D gene uncertain. V was cut by 0 bases and J by 0 bases, with 20 bases left in between. The CDR3 consists of 19 residues. The V gene's germline CDR1 is MRHNA and CDR2 SNTAGT. CDR3 nucleotide sequence: TGTGCCAGCAGTGACTCCAAGCCGGGTCCCTCACCATTGAACACTGAAGCTTTCTTT. It translates to CASSDSKPGPSPLNTEAFF.

This chain uses TRBV2 with TRBJ2-5, with a weak D call TRBD1 (5 bases). Germline CDR1 and CDR2: SNHLY and FYNNEI. Deletions cut 2 bases from V and 3 bases from J, with 19 bases between. The length of the CDR3 is 17 residues. CDR3: CASSEPVYRSLEETQYF. In DNA form, the CDR3 reads TGTGCCAGCAGTGAACCAGTTTACAGGTCCTTGGAAGAGACCCAGTACTTC.

V and J are TRBV10-3 and TRBJ2-5, with 7 bases fitting TRBD1. The V and J ends lost 6 bases and 5 bases, in that order; junction bases with no gene match: 6. Germline-derived CDR1 and CDR2 are ENHRY and SYGVKD. This CDR3 has 13 amino acids. CDR3 loop: CAIRDRVGETQYF. The CDR3 coding sequence is TGTGCCATCAGAGACAGGGTCGGGGAGACCCAGTACTTC.

This clone was counted a single time. V and J are TRBV2 and TRBJ2-5, with 7 bases that match TRBD1. V lost 2 bases to trimming and J lost 5 bases; unmatched junction nucleotides: 5. There are 14 residues in the CDR3. Germline CDR1 and CDR2: SNHLY and FYNNEI. CDR3 residues: CASSERGGRETQYF. CDR3 bases: TGTGCCAGCAGTGAACGAGGGGGCAGGGAGACCCAGTACTTC. Based on the CDR3 plus reference TRBV2 and TRBJ2-5, the full variable domain is EPEVTQTPSHQVTQMGQEVILRCVPISNHLYFYWYRQILGQKVEFLVSFYNNEISEKSEIFDDQFSVERPDGSNFTLKIRSTKLEDSAMYFCASSERGGRETQYFGPGTRLLVL.

This chain joins TRBV2 and TRBJ2-5; the match to TRBD2 covers 16 bases. This CDR3 is built from 15 residues. From germline, CDR1 is SNHLY and CDR2 FYNNEI. The V and J ends lost 6 bases and 5 bases, in that order; junction bases with no gene match: 3. The CDR3 bases are TGTGCCAGCAGCGGGACTAGCGGGAGGGGGGAGACCCAGTACTTC. Its translation: CASSGTSGRGETQYF.

This chain links TRBV7-7 with TRBJ2-1, with D possibly being TRBD1 (5 bases). Germline CDR1 reads SSHAT; CDR2 reads FNYEAQ (reference sequence). There are 15 residues in the CDR3. V lost 2 bases and J 1 base, leaving 9 bases between the germline ends. The CDR3: CASSLRQTSYNEQFF. CDR3 DNA: TGTGCCAGCAGCTTACGACAGACGTCCTACAATGAGCAGTTCTTC. Based on the CDR3 plus reference TRBV7-7 and TRBJ2-1, the full variable domain is GAGVSQSPRYKVTKRGQDVTLRCDPISSHATLYWYQQALGQGPEFLTYFNYEAQPDKSGLPSDRFSAERPEGSISTLTIQRTEQRDSAMYRCASSLRQTSYNEQFFGPGTRLTVL.

CDR3 DNA sequence: TGTGCCAGCAGACCGCCGGGACAGTCCTACGAGCAGTACTTC. Translated, it gives CASRPPGQSYEQYF. V gene TRBV6-6 combines with J gene TRBJ2-7; TRBD1 matches 7 bases. V was pared by 6 bases and J by 1 base, with 6 bases of the junction left unmatched. Germline V gene sequence: CDR1 MNHNY, CDR2 SVGAGI (reference sequence). This CDR3 spans 14 amino acids.

This CDR3 is CASSLGDPLYGYTF. CDR3 coding DNA: TGTGCCAGCAGCTTAGGAGATCCACTGTATGGCTACACCTTC. This chain uses TRBV11-3 with TRBJ1-2; no firm D call. Germline CDR1 reads SGHNT; CDR2 reads YENEEA. Between the trimmed V and J ends, which lost 1 base and 5 bases, there was a span of 11 bases. The CDR3 is 14 amino acids.

The table lists this clone with a few counts. V and J are TRBV2 and TRBJ1-1; possible D gene TRBD1, 5 bases. CDR1 and CDR2 from the germline V gene are SNHLY and FYNNEI. CDR3 size: 14 residues. The V end was cut by 8 bases, the J end by 4 bases, with 17 bases between. CDR3 protein: CASLPRASSTEAFF. As DNA, the CDR3 is TGTGCCAGCCTTCCCAGGGCCAGCAGCACTGAAGCTTTCTTT. Complete variable domain (other parts from reference TRBV2 and TRBJ1-1): EPEVTQTPSHQVTQMGQEVILRCVPISNHLYFYWYRQILGQKVEFLVSFYNNEISEKSEIFDDQFSVERPDGSNFTLKIRSTKLEDSAMYFCASLPRASSTEAFFGQGTRLTVV.

V and J are TRBV7-2 and TRBJ1-6; D unresolved. Germline CDR1 and CDR2: SGHTA and FQGNSA. The CDR3 is made up of 14 amino acids. Trimming stripped 5 bases from V and 0 bases from J, with 5 bases between. The CDR3 DNA reads as TGTGCCAGCAGCCCGAGCTCCTATAATTCACCCCTCCACTTT. Residues: CASSPSSYNSPLHF.

In this sample, this clone turned up a few times. The chain couples TRBV7-3 to TRBJ2-1; TRBD2 aligns across 7 bases. Trimming removed 4 bases from V and 6 bases from J; junction bases left unmatched: 0. The germline V gene has CDR1 SGHTA and CDR2 FQGTGA. This CDR3 contains 12 residues. CDR3 in DNA: TGTGCCAGCAGCTGGGGGGGCAATGAGCAGTTCTTC. It codes for CASSWGGNEQFF.

The V and J genes are TRBV28 and TRBJ2-1; no clear D. Trimming removed 3 bases at V and 0 bases at J, with 9 bases between. Germline V gene sequence: CDR1 MDHEN, CDR2 SYDVKM. The CDR3 has 15 residues. CDR3: CASSFRSSSYNEQFF. The DNA for the CDR3 is TGTGCCAGCAGTTTTCGGTCAAGCTCCTACAATGAGCAGTTCTTC.

This clone was picked up a small number of times. The chain recombines TRBV5-1 with TRBJ2-1, with 7 bases aligning to TRBD2. V shed 6 bases, J shed 8 bases, and the junction held 8 bases outside the gene matches. The CDR3 extends over 13 amino acids. Germline lookup yields CDR1 SGHRS and CDR2 YFSETQ. This chain's CDR3 is CASTGTKDHEQFF. The CDR3 region has the DNA TGCGCCAGCACCGGGACTAAGGATCATGAGCAGTTCTTC.

The chain has TRBV30 and TRBJ1-1; TRBD1 aligns across 7 bases. The CDR3 runs 12 residues. The germline V gene encodes CDR1 GTSNPN and CDR2 SVGIG (reference sequence). V shed 4 bases and J 10 bases; nucleotides not matched to a gene: 9. CDR3 nucleotides: TGTGCCTGGATTCCAAGAAGGGGGCGAGCTTTCTTT. This translates into CAWIPRRGRAFF.

The CDR3 loop reads CASSCWTPPGLTLIYTF. The CDR3 DNA reads as TGTGCCAGCAGCTGCTGGACACCACCGGGTCTAACATTAATTTACACCTTC. The chain couples TRBV5-6 to TRBJ1-2, with D perhaps TRBD1 (5 bases). The V gene lost 3 bases and the J gene lost 11 bases, with 29 bases spanning the gap. Germline-derived CDR1 and CDR2 are SGHDT and YYEEEE. This CDR3 has 17 residues. The complete variable domain, with remaining parts taken from reference TRBV5-6 and TRBJ1-2, reads DAGVTQSPTHLIKTRGQQVTLRCSPKSGHDTVSWYQQALGQGPQFIFQYYEEEERQRGNFPDRFSGHQFPNYSSELNVNALLLGDSALYLCASSCWTPPGLTLIYTFGSGTRLTVV.